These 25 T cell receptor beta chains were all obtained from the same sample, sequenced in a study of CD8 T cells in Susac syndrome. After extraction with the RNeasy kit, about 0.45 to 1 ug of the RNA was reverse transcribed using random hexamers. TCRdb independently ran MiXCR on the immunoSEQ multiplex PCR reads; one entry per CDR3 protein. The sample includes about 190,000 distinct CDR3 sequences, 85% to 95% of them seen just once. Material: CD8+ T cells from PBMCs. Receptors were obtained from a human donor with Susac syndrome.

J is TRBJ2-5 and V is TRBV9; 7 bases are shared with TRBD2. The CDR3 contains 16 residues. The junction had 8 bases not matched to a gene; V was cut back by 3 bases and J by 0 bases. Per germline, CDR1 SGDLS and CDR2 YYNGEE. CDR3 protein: CASSASRGGNQETQYF. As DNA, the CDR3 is TGTGCCAGCAGCGCCTCGAGGGGAGGGAACCAAGAGACCCAGTACTTC.

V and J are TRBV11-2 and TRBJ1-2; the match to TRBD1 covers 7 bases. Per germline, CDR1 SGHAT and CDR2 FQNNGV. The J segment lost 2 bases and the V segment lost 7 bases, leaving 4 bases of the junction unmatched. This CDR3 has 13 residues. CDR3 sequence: CASTTTGNYGYTF. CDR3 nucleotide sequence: TGTGCCAGCACCACGACAGGGAACTATGGCTACACCTTC.

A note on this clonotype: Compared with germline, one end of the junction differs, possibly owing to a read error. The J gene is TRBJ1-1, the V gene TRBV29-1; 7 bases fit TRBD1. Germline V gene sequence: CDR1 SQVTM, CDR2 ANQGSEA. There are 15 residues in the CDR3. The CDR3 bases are TGCAGCGTTCAAGAAGCGGACAGGATGAACACTGAAGCTTTCTTT. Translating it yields CSVQEADRMNTEAFF.

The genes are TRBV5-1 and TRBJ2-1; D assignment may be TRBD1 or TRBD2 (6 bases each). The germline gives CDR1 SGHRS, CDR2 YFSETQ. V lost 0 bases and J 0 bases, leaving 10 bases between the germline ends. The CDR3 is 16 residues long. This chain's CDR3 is CASSLEGGNSYNEQFF. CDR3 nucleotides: TGCGCCAGCAGCTTGGAAGGGGGGAACTCCTACAATGAGCAGTTCTTC.

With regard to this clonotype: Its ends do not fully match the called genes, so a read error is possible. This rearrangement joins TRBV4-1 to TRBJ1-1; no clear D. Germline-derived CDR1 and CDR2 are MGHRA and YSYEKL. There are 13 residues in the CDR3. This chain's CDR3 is CASSHGDNSEAFF. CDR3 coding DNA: TGCGCCAGCAGCCATGGAGACAACAGTGAAGCTTTCTTT.

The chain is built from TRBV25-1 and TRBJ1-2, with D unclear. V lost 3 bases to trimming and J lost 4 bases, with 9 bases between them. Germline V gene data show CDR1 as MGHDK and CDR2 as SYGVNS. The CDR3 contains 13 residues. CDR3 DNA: TGTGCCAGCAGTGACCGATATTCCTATGGCTACACCTTC. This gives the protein CASSDRYSYGYTF.

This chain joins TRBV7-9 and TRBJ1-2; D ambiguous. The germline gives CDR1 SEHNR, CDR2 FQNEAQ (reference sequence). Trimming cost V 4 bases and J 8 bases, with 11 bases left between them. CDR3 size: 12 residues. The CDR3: CASSYAWAGYTF. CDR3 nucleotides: TGTGCCAGCAGCTATGCCTGGGCAGGCTACACCTTC.

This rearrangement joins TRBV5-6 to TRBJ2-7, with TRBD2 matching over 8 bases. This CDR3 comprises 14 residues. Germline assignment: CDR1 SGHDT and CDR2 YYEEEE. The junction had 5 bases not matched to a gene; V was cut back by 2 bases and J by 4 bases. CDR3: CASSLAGAPYEQYF. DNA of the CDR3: TGTGCCAGCAGCTTAGCGGGAGCCCCGTACGAGCAGTACTTC.

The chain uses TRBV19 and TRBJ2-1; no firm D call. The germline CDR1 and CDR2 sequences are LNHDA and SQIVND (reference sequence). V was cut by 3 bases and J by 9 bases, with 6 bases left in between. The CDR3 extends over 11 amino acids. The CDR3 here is CASSITVEQFF. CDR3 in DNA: TGTGCCAGTAGTATTACCGTTGAGCAGTTCTTC.

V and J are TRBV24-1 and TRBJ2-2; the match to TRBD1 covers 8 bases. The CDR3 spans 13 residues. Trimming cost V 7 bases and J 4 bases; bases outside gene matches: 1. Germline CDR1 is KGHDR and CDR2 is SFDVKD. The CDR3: CATRDRATGELFF. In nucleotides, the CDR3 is TGTGCCACCAGGGACAGGGCCACCGGGGAGCTGTTTTTT.

This chain's CDR3 is CATSRGDRVNAFF. Here the CDR3 DNA reads TGTGCCACCAGCAGAGGGGACAGGGTTAATGCTTTCTTT. The chain uses TRBV15 and TRBJ1-1; 9 bases agree with TRBD1. V gave up 1 base and J gave up 11 bases; unmatched junction bases: 5. The germline CDR1 and CDR2 sequences are LNHNV and YYDKDF (reference sequence). This CDR3 region has 13 residues.

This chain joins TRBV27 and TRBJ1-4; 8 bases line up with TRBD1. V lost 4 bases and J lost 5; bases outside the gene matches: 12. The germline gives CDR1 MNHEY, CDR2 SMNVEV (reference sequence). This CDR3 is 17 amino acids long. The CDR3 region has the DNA TGTGCCAGCAGTTCACTCTCCGGGACAGGCCCGAATGAAAAACTGTTTTTT. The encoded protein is CASSSLSGTGPNEKLFF.

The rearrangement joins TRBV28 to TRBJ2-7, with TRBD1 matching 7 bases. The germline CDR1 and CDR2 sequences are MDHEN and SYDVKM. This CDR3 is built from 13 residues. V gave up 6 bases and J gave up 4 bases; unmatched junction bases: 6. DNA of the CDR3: TGTGCCAGCAGGGGACAGTGGACATACGAGCAGTACTTC. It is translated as CASRGQWTYEQYF.

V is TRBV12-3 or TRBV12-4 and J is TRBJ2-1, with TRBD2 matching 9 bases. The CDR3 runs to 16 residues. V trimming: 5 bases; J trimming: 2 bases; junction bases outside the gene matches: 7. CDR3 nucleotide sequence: TGTGCCAGCAGTCTCCCAGCGGGAGGAACCTACAATGAGCAGTTCTTC. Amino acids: CASSLPAGGTYNEQFF.

The CDR3 reads CASSQGQGVSYGYTF. The CDR3 nucleotides read TGTGCCAGCAGCCAAGGGCAGGGGGTCAGCTATGGCTACACCTTC. This rearrangement joins TRBV3-1 to TRBJ1-2; 7 bases are shared with TRBD1. The germline V gene encodes CDR1 LGHDT and CDR2 YNNKEL (reference sequence). The length of the CDR3 is 15 residues. V lost 1 base to trimming and J lost 4 bases; unmatched junction nucleotides: 6.

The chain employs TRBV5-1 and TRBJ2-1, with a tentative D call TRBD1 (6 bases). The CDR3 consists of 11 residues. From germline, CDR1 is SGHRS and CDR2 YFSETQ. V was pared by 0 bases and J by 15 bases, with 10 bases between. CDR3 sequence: CASSLGQEAFF. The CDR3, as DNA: TGCGCCAGCAGCTTGGGACAGGAGGCGTTCTTC. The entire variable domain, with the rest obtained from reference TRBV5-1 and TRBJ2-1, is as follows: KAGVTQTPRYLIKTRGQQVTLSCSPISGHRSVSWYQQTPGQGLQFLFEYFSETQRNKGNFPGRFSGRQFSNSRSEMNVSTLELGDSALYLCASSLGQEAFFGPGTRLTVL.

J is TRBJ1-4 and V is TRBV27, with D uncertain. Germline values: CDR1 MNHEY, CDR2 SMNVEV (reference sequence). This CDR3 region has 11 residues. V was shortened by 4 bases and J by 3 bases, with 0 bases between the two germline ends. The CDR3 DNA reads TGTGCCAGCAGTTCTAATGAAAAACTGTTTTTT. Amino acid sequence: CASSSNEKLFF.

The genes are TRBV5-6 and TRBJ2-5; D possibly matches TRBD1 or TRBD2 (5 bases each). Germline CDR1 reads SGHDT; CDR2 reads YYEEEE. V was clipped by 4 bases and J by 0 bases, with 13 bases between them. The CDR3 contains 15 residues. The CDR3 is CASSAAQGHQETQYF. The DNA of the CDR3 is TGTGCCAGCAGCGCGGCCCAGGGACACCAAGAGACCCAGTACTTC.

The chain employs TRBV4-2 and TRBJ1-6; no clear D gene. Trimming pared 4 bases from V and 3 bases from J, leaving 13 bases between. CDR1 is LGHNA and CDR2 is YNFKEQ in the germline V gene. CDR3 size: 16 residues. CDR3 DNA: TGTGCCAGCAGCCCAGAAAAGACTAGCTATAATTCACCCCTCCACTTT. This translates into CASSPEKTSYNSPLHF.

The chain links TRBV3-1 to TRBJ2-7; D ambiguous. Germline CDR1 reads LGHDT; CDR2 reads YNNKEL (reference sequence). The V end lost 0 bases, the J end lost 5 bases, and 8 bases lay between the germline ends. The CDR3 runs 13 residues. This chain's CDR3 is CASSQEMFNEQYF. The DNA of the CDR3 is TGTGCCAGCAGCCAAGAAATGTTCAACGAGCAGTACTTC.

The CDR3 here is CASSLFGGHYGYTF. The CDR3 region has the DNA TGTGCCAGCAGTTTATTTGGGGGCCACTATGGCTACACCTTC. V is TRBV27 and J is TRBJ1-2; maybe TRBD1 (6 bases). The CDR3 runs 14 residues. V dropped 1 base and J dropped 3 bases, with 9 bases sitting between them. Germline V gene sequence: CDR1 MNHEY, CDR2 SMNVEV (reference sequence).

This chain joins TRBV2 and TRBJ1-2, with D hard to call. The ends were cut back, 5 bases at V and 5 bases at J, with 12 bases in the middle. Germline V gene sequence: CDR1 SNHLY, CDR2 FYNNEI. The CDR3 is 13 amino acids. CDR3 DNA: TGTGCCAGCAGTCCCCGGCGAGGGTATGGCTACACCTTC. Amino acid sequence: CASSPRRGYGYTF.

The CDR3 is CASSPGTGLMQPQHF. The CDR3 region has the DNA TGTGCCAGCAGTCCGGGGACGGGCCTAATGCAGCCCCAGCATTTT. The chain carries TRBV12-3 or TRBV12-4 and TRBJ1-5, with a possible D match to TRBD1 (5 bases). The CDR3 is 15 residues long. V lost 5 bases, J lost 7 bases, and 18 bases lay in between.

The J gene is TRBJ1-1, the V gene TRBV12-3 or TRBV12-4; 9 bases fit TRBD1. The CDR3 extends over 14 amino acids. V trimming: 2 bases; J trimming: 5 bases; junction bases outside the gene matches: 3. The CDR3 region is CASSLPGTGTEAFF. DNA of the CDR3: TGTGCCAGCAGTTTACCCGGGACAGGGACTGAAGCTTTCTTT.

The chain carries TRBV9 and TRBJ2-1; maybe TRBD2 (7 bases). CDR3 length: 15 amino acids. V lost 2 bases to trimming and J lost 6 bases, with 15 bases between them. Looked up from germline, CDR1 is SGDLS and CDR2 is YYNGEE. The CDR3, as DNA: TGTGCCAGCAGCGTGGGGGGCGGGGAGGGCAATGAGCAGTTCTTC. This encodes CASSVGGGEGNEQFF. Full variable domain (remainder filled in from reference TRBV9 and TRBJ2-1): DSGVTQTPKHLITATGQRVTLRCSPRSGDLSVYWYQQSLDQGLQFLIQYYNGEERAKGNILERFSAQQFPDLHSELNLSSLELGDSALYFCASSVGGGEGNEQFFGPGTRLTVL.